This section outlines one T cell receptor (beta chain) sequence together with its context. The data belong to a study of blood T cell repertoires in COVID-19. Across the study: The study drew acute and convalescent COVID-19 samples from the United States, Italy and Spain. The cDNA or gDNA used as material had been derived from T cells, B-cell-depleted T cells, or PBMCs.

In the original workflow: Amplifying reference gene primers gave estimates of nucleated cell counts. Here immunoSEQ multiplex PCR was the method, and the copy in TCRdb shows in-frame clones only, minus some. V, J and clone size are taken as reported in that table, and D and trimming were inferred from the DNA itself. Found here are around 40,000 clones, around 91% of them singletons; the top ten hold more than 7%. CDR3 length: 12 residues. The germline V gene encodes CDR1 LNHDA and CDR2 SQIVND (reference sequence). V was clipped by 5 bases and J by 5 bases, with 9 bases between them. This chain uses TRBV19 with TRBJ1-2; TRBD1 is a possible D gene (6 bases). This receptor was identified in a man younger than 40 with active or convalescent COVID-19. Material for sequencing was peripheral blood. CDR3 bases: TGTGCCAGTAGTTCGACAGGATATGGCTACACCTTC. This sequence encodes CASSSTGYGYTF.